This T cell receptor beta chain was profiled in a study of T cells in Graves' hyperthyroidism and ophthalmopathy. Findings and caveats of the study: The model forecast ophthalmopathy, anticipating it by a median approximately 6.1 months before onset.

Trimming pared 4 bases from V and 8 bases from J, leaving 20 bases between. The germline gives CDR1 DFQATT, CDR2 SNEGSKA (reference sequence). This CDR3 has 14 amino acids. Amplification of TCR beta CDR3 regions was performed using RNA transcripts as template. A first-round RT-PCR of the TCR CDR3 used the HTBI primer set. One entry per CDR3 protein results from TCRdb running MiXCR on the multiplex PCR reads. The data contain roughly 500,000 distinct CDR3 sequences, 35% to 55% of them singletons. This clonotype was recorded at least ten times. Its antigen is not known. The clonotype was recovered from an adult woman with Graves' disease, either hyperthyroidism or ophthalmopathy (not recorded which). The chain is built from TRBV20-1 and TRBJ1-2, with D possibly TRBD1 on 5 matching bases. Sequencing input: peripheral blood or thyroid tissue (not recorded which). The CDR3 region has the DNA TGCAGTGCTACCCCTACCGAGGGGAATAGGGGCTACACCTTC. Residues: CSATPTEGNRGYTF.